This T cell receptor (beta chain) comes out of a study of T-cell memory formation after mild COVID-19. Study-level findings and limits: Contracting CD8+ clones were enriched in EMRA, CD4+ mainly in CM and EM.

This clonotype has just a few counts. What it recognizes is unknown. 5'RACE primed at constant segments yielded TCR alpha and TCR beta cDNA libraries bearing sample barcodes and UMIs. In TCRdb, the 5' RACE reads were re-called with MiXCR into one record per CDR3 protein. The table has approximately 290,000 distinct CDR3 sequences, roughly 8.2% seen once. The CDR3 has 14 amino acids. The V gene's germline CDR1 is SGHNT and CDR2 YYREEE (reference sequence). Trimming stripped 4 bases from V and 3 bases from J, with 13 bases between. V usage is TRBV5-4 and J usage is TRBJ2-5, with D possibly TRBD2 on 5 matching bases. Sequencing was carried out using PBMCs or a T cell subset sorted from them (not recorded which). The TCR comes from a man aged 18 to 35 who had mild COVID-19 (a few samples of this study predate the infection). Cell type and time point are not known. CDR3 sequence: CASSPPEAEETQYF. The CDR3, as DNA: TGTGCCAGCAGCCCGCCGGAGGCTGAAGAGACCCAGTACTTC.